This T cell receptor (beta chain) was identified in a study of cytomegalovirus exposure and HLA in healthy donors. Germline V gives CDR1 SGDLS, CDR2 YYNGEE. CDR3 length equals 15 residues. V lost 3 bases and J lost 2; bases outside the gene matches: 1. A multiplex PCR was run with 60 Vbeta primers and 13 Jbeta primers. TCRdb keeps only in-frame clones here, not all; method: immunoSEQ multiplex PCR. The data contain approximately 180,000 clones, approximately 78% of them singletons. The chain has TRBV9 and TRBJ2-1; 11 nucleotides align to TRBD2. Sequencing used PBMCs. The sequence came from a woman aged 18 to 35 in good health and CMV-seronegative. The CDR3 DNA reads TGTGCCAGCAGCGAGGGACTAGCGGCCTACAATGAGCAGTTCTTC. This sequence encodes CASSEGLAAYNEQFF.